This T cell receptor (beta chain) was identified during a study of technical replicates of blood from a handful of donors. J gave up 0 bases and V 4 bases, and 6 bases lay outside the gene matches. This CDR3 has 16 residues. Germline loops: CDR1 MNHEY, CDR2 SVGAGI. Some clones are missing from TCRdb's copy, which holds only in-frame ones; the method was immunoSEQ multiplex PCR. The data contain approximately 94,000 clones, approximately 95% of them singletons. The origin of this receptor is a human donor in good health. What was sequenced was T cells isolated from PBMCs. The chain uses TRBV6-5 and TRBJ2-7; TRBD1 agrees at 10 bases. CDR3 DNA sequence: TGTGCCAGCAGTTTCCGGGACAGGGGACTCTCCTACGAGCAGTACTTC. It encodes CASSFRDRGLSYEQYF.